Listed below are T cell receptor beta chains from one sample, sequenced in a study of blood T cell repertoires in COVID-19. Here immunoSEQ multiplex PCR was the method, and the copy in TCRdb shows in-frame clones only, minus some. The sample includes about 99,000 clones, around 84% of them seen just once. The sample comprised peripheral blood. All receptors come from a woman in her sixties in a cohort sampled during active or convalescent COVID-19. The CDR3 runs from the conserved cysteine through the conserved F or W. The D gene is left open where the match is weak. Some rows mark clone size as missing; the rest say once, few, many or name a class of expanded clone.

DNA	CDR3	size	D	J	V
TGTGCCAGCAGCCCTAGTGGAATCCACGAGCAGTACTTC	CASSPSGIHEQYF	.	.	TRBJ2-7	TRBV7-2
TGTGCCAGCAAGCGCGCTAGCGGGAGGACTACTGGGGCCAACGTCCTGACTTTC	CASKRASGRTTGANVLTF	.	TRBD2	TRBJ2-6	TRBV2
TGTGCCACCAGCAGAGTCAGGGCTGGAGGGGCCAACGTCCTGACTTTC	CATSRVRAGGANVLTF	.	.	TRBJ2-6	TRBV15
TGTGCCAGTACCATGGGGCCTAGTGGAGTCTACGAGCAGTACTTC	CASTMGPSGVYEQYF	.	.	TRBJ2-7	TRBV19
TGTGCCAGTGGGGACTCGCCAACCTACAATGAGCAGTTCTTC	CASGDSPTYNEQFF	few	.	TRBJ2-1	TRBV6-5
TGTGCCAGCAGTTACCCCGGACTAGCGGGGGGCTTGCAGTTCTTC	CASSYPGLAGGLQFF	.	TRBD2	TRBJ2-1	TRBV6-2/TRBV6-3
TGTGCCAGCAGCTTAGATCCTAGCGGGAGCCAAGAGACCCAGTACTTC	CASSLDPSGSQETQYF	.	TRBD2	TRBJ2-5	TRBV7-2
TGTGCCAGCAGCAAGTCGGACAGGGGATACTACGAGCAGTACTTC	CASSKSDRGYYEQYF	.	.	TRBJ2-7	TRBV21-1
TGTGCCAGCAGCTTAATGGGACTCCGAGAGACCCAGTACTTC	CASSLMGLRETQYF	.	.	TRBJ2-5	TRBV7-9
TGCGCCAGCAGCCCCAGGGTGTTTCAGCAAGAGACCCAGTACTTC	CASSPRVFQQETQYF	few	.	TRBJ2-5	TRBV5-1
TGTGCCAGCAGTACTCCGCAGGGAGGTGAAAAACTGTTTTTT	CASSTPQGGEKLFF	.	.	TRBJ1-4	TRBV6-6
TGTGCCAGCAGCTTTTTCGACAGGGGTTCTGGCTACACCTTC	CASSFFDRGSGYTF	.	TRBD1	TRBJ1-2	TRBV5-5
TGCGCCAGCACTCCCCAAGCGGCAGATACGCAGTATTTT	CASTPQAADTQYF	.	.	TRBJ2-3	TRBV10-2
TGTGCCTGGAGCTACTTCGGACAGGGGATTAATTCACCCCTCCACTTT	CAWSYFGQGINSPLHF	few	TRBD1	TRBJ1-6	TRBV30
TGTGCCAGCAGCTTAGACAGGAGACAAGAGACCCAGTACTTC	CASSLDRRQETQYF	.	.	TRBJ2-5	TRBV5-4
TGTGCCAGCAGTTTAAGAGGAAATGAGCAGTTCTTC	CASSLRGNEQFF	.	.	TRBJ2-1	TRBV27